The present entry profiles one TCR beta chain with its context. This table comes from immunoSEQ multiplex PCR, and its TCRdb copy is limited to in-frame clones, with some not included. The repertoire holds 80,000 to 100,000 clones, with over 70% as singletons. In germline, CDR1 is LGHNA, CDR2 YSLEER. V was clipped by 0 bases and J by 0 bases, with 8 bases between them. The CDR3 is 15 amino acids. This record belongs to a study of blood T cell repertoires in COVID-19. The sequence was collected from a man between 60 and 75 years old with acute or convalescent COVID-19. The chain combines TRBV4-3 with TRBJ1-2; no clear D. The sample was peripheral blood. Here the CDR3 DNA reads TGCGCCAGCAGCCAAGAGGAGGGCCCTAACTATGGCTACACCTTC. Protein: CASSQEEGPNYGYTF.